Presented here are 6 T cell receptor beta chains from one specimen sequenced in a study of T cells in Graves' hyperthyroidism and ophthalmopathy. RNA transcripts gave rise to amplified TCR beta CDR3 regions. In the first-round RT-PCR of the TCR CDR3, the HTBI primer set was used. TCRdb used MiXCR to reprocess the multiplex PCR reads, holding one entry per CDR3 protein. In the table there are 600,000 to 650,000 distinct CDR3 sequences, roughly 20% of which are singletons. Specimen: blood. The receptor set was obtained from a man between 25 and 39 years old with Graves' ophthalmopathy.

This clonotype was counted a few times. The V and J genes are TRBV3-1 and TRBJ2-5; the D gene is possibly TRBD1 (7 bases). This CDR3 is 14 amino acids long. Trimming removed 5 bases at V and 10 bases at J, with 20 bases between. The V gene's germline CDR1 is LGHDT and CDR2 YNNKEL (reference sequence). CDR3 loop: CASSFQQGQGGQYF. In DNA, the CDR3 is TGTGCCAGCAGCTTCCAGCAGGGGCAGGGGGGCCAGTACTTC.

Concerning this clonotype: This may come from a read error, since a much larger clone is one base off. V and J are TRBV28 and TRBJ1-2; TRBD1 is a possible D gene (5 bases). The CDR3 is 13 residues long. V shed 6 bases and J shed 7 bases, with 15 bases lying between them. Germline lookup yields CDR1 MDHEN and CDR2 SYDVKM. The CDR3 region has the DNA TGTGCCAGCAGGCCGGGACGGCTCGGTGGCTACACCTTC. Translating gives CASRPGRLGGYTF.

The sample holds a few counts of this clonotype. This chain connects TRBV5-6 to TRBJ1-5; the D is unclear. The CDR3 is 12 residues long. CDR1 and CDR2 (germline): SGHDT, YYEEEE. V gave up 0 bases and J gave up 10 bases, with 8 bases separating them. CDR3 DNA: TGTGCCAGCAGCTTGGGGGTGGCACCCCAGCATTTT. Translated, it gives CASSLGVAPQHF.

The rearrangement links TRBV7-6 to TRBJ1-3; D uncertain. In germline, CDR1 is SGHVS, CDR2 FNYEAQ. With 5 bases removed from V and 0 bases from J, the gap between germline ends came to 17 bases. This CDR3 comprises 17 residues. The CDR3 region is CASSPRSTVLSGNTIYF. The CDR3 region has the DNA TGTGCCAGCAGCCCGAGGTCTACAGTCCTCTCTGGAAACACCATATATTTT. The entire variable domain, with the rest obtained from reference TRBV7-6 and TRBJ1-3, is as follows: GAGVSQSPRYKVTKRGQDVALRCDPISGHVSLYWYRQALGQGPEFLTYFNYEAQQDKSGLPNDRFSAERPEGSISTLTIQRTEQRDSAMYRCASSPRSTVLSGNTIYFGEGSWLTVV.

This chain joins TRBV30 and TRBJ2-7, with a weak D call TRBD1 (5 bases). The V and J ends lost 1 base and 0 bases respectively, with 7 bases between them. The CDR3 has 13 residues. Germline V CDR1 and CDR2: GTSNPN, SVGIG (reference sequence). CDR3 region: CAWSDQGSYEQYF. CDR3 in DNA: TGTGCCTGGAGTGATCAGGGCTCCTACGAGCAGTACTTC.

The V gene is TRBV4-1, the J gene TRBJ1-1; D is possibly TRBD1 (5 bases). Per the germline V gene, CDR1 is MGHRA and CDR2 is YSYEKL. The germline V and J ends were trimmed by 7 bases and 4 bases, with 13 bases remaining between them. The CDR3 totals 13 residues. CDR3 DNA: TGCGCCAGCACAGCCCCGGGGGGCACTGAAGCTTTCTTT. This codes for CASTAPGGTEAFF.